What follows are 32 T cell receptor beta chains derived from one specimen sequenced in a study of human T cells and chemical hapten exposure. TCRdb re-called the RACE reads through MiXCR, storing one row per CDR3 protein. The table records fewer than 350,000 distinct CDR3 sequences, roughly 7.7% of them present only once. The time point: pre-sensitization, week 0. The treatment denotes: therapeutic diphenylcyclopropenone sensitization with weekly scalp DPC. Sample: whole blood, taken in connection with sensitization to the hapten diphenylcyclopropenone (DPC). Every receptor here comes from a young man with alopecia areata. Some clones in this sample may be carry-over from other donors' samples.

This clonotype was counted only a few times. J is TRBJ2-5 and V is TRBV6-6, with TRBD2 matching 7 bases. The germline CDR1 and CDR2 sequences are MNHNY and SVGAGI (reference sequence). V gave up 6 bases and J gave up 8 bases; unmatched junction bases: 12. The CDR3 consists of 14 residues. The CDR3 region is CASSPDSGAGTQYF. Written as DNA, the CDR3 is TGTGCCAGCAGCCCGGACTCAGGAGCGGGAACCCAGTACTTC.

This clonotype was seen at least ten times. The junction differs from germline at one of its ends, possibly a read error. The chain links TRBV12-3 or TRBV12-4 to TRBJ2-5; unclear D gene. The CDR3 contains 8 residues. CDR3 amino acids: CASRSVDF. CDR3 DNA sequence: TGTGCCAGCCGATCCGTGGACTTC.

This clonotype was seen a few times. One end of the junction varies from germline; a read error may be responsible. The rearrangement links TRBV6-2 or TRBV6-3 to TRBJ1-2; D gene uncertain. Per the germline V gene, CDR1 is MNHEY and CDR2 is SVGEGT. This CDR3 is built from 11 residues. The CDR3, as DNA: TGTGCCAGCAGTTACTTTGGGAGTTGTCTCTTC. Residues: CASSYFGSCLF.

J is TRBJ1-5 and V is TRBV19; possibly TRBD1 for D (6 bases). This CDR3 region has 15 residues. Between the trimmed V and J ends, which lost 3 bases and 0 bases, there was a span of 9 bases. Germline values: CDR1 LNHDA, CDR2 SQIVND (reference sequence). CDR3 in amino acids: CASSMRGDSNQPQHF. CDR3 nucleotides: TGTGCCAGTAGTATGAGGGGGGATAGCAATCAGCCCCAGCATTTT.

The sample holds many counts of this clonotype. The chain has TRBV11-2 and TRBJ2-3, with 9 bases fitting TRBD2. This CDR3 has 16 residues. CDR1 and CDR2 (germline): SGHAT, FQNNGV. The V and J ends lost 5 bases and 2 bases, in that order; junction bases with no gene match: 8. CDR3 residues: CASSQGLAGFTDTQYF. The DNA of the CDR3 is TGTGCCAGCAGCCAGGGGCTAGCGGGGTTCACAGATACGCAGTATTTT.

This chain connects TRBV5-4 to TRBJ2-7, with TRBD1 matching 8 bases. Germline CDR1 SGHNT, CDR2 YYREEE (reference sequence). The CDR3 consists of 16 residues. The junction had 6 bases not matched to a gene; V was cut back by 0 bases and J by 1 base. The CDR3 sequence is CASSLEAQGASYEQYF. As DNA, the CDR3 is TGTGCCAGCAGCTTGGAGGCTCAGGGGGCTTCCTACGAGCAGTACTTC.

The rearrangement uses TRBV4-3 and TRBJ2-1, with 9 positions matching TRBD2. In germline, CDR1 is LGHNA, CDR2 YSLEER. V was pared by 0 bases and J by 3 bases, with 12 bases of the junction left unmatched. The CDR3 contains 19 residues. CDR3 loop: CASSQDLKSAGGFYNEQFF. For the CDR3, the DNA is TGCGCCAGCAGCCAAGATCTAAAGTCAGCGGGGGGATTCTACAATGAGCAGTTCTTC.

The rearrangement joins TRBV7-8 to TRBJ2-1; D gene ambiguous. Looked up from germline, CDR1 is SGHVS and CDR2 is FQNEAQ. CDR3 length: 13 amino acids. V was shortened by 2 bases and J by 3 bases, with 5 bases between the two germline ends. CDR3 bases: TGTGCCAGCAGCTTAACAAACTACAATGAGCAGTTCTTC. Protein sequence: CASSLTNYNEQFF.

The sample holds many counts of this clonotype. This chain joins TRBV7-6 and TRBJ2-6; D is unresolved. The CDR3 has 15 amino acids. The V end was cut by 3 bases, the J end by 0 bases, with 6 bases between. CDR1 and CDR2 from the germline V gene are SGHVS and FNYEAQ. The CDR3 protein is CASSLTLSGANVLTF. CDR3 DNA sequence: TGTGCCAGCAGCTTGACCCTCTCTGGGGCCAACGTCCTGACTTTC.

This clonotype showed up just a few times. The genes are TRBV9 and TRBJ1-1; tentative D call: TRBD1 (5 bases). This CDR3 spans 14 amino acids. Germline CDR1 is SGDLS and CDR2 is YYNGEE. The germline V and J ends were trimmed by 4 bases and 0 bases, with 10 bases remaining between them. The CDR3 sequence: CASSLQAMNTEAFF. In DNA, the CDR3 is TGTGCCAGCAGCCTACAGGCAATGAACACTGAAGCTTTCTTT.

This clonotype was seen a handful of times. The chain employs TRBV6-5 and TRBJ1-2; TRBD1 is a possible D gene (6 bases). Germline-derived CDR1 and CDR2 are MNHEY and SVGAGI. The CDR3 loop spans 16 amino acids. V was pared by 3 bases and J by 5 bases, with 19 bases between. The CDR3 nucleotides are TGTGCCAGCAGTTATATGGGGAGACAGGACGCATATGGCTACACCTTC. This gives the protein CASSYMGRQDAYGYTF.

This clonotype has a handful of counts. The V call is TRBV29-1, the J call TRBJ2-3; a weak D match, TRBD1 (6 bases). This CDR3 comprises 17 residues. Germline V gene sequence: CDR1 SQVTM, CDR2 ANQGSEA. Trimming removed 0 bases at V and 0 bases at J, with 16 bases between. The CDR3 DNA sequence: TGCAGCGTTGAAGAGCAAGAGGACAGTCGTAGCACAGATACGCAGTATTTT. Protein product: CSVEEQEDSRSTDTQYF.

The table lists this clonotype with many counts. This chain connects TRBV7-2 to TRBJ2-7; 7 bases map to TRBD2. Germline V CDR1 and CDR2: SGHTA, FQGNSA. The CDR3 runs to 10 residues. V dropped 6 bases and J dropped 11; count of bases not matched to a gene: 4. The CDR3 region has the DNA TGTGCCAGCAGAGGGAGGGTAGAGTACGTC. Amino acid sequence: CASRGRVEYV.

This clonotype was counted only a few times. The J gene is TRBJ1-2, the V gene TRBV27, with D unresolved. Germline loops: CDR1 MNHEY, CDR2 SMNVEV (reference sequence). Trimming stripped 5 bases from V and 3 bases from J, with 10 bases between. The CDR3 covers 13 residues. The CDR3 is CASSPDFDYGYTF. CDR3 sequence (DNA): TGTGCCAGCAGTCCGGACTTTGACTATGGCTACACCTTC.

This clonotype was observed a handful of times. The chain joins TRBV6-6 to TRBJ2-3; 12 nucleotides align to TRBD2. Trimming at V came to 5 bases and at J to 4 bases, leaving 7 bases not matched to a gene. Per germline, CDR1 MNHNY and CDR2 SVGAGI (reference sequence). This CDR3 is built from 16 residues. The DNA of the CDR3 is TGTGCCAGCAGTCCGCCTTCTAGCGGGGGGGCAGATACGCAGTATTTT. It encodes CASSPPSSGGADTQYF.

The chain combines TRBV10-3 with TRBJ2-7, with a tentative D call TRBD1 (6 bases). V lost 6 bases to trimming and J lost 6 bases, with 12 bases between them. This CDR3 has 12 amino acids. Germline CDR1 is ENHRY and CDR2 is SYGVKD. The CDR3: CAIRGAGIEQYF. The CDR3 nucleotides are TGTGCCATCAGGGGGGCAGGGATCGAGCAGTACTTC.

There are a few counts of this clonotype. The chain joins TRBV10-1 to TRBJ2-5, with unresolved D. The CDR3 length is 12 residues. V gave up 3 bases and J gave up 7 bases, with 9 bases separating them. CDR1 and CDR2 from the germline V gene are WNHNN and SYGVQD (reference sequence). CDR3 residues: CASSDDHGTQYF. The CDR3 DNA is TGCGCCAGCAGTGATGACCACGGGACCCAGTACTTC.

This clonotype came up a few times. This sequence joins TRBV6-1 and TRBJ2-4; D tentatively reads TRBD1 or TRBD2 (5 bases each). This CDR3 is 15 amino acids long. V lost 8 bases to trimming and J lost 0 bases, with 14 bases between them. Germline CDR1 and CDR2: MNHNS and SASEGT. The CDR3 sequence: CASGTGALAKNIQYF. For the CDR3, the DNA is TGTGCCAGCGGTACCGGGGCCTTAGCCAAAAACATTCAGTACTTC.

The chain carries TRBV10-3 and TRBJ1-1, with 7 positions matching TRBD1. The CDR3 consists of 14 residues. The V segment lost 0 bases and the J segment 3 bases; nucleotides outside the gene matches: 1. Germline V gene data show CDR1 as ENHRY and CDR2 as SYGVKD. CDR3 in amino acids: CAISESGTDTEAFF. In DNA form, the CDR3 reads TGTGCCATCAGTGAGTCTGGGACAGACACTGAAGCTTTCTTT.

This clonotype was seen only a few times. J is TRBJ2-7 and V is TRBV28, with D perhaps being TRBD1 or TRBD2 (6 bases each). The V gene lost 5 bases and the J gene lost 0 bases, with 14 bases spanning the gap. CDR1 and CDR2 from the germline V gene are MDHEN and SYDVKM. This CDR3 is 15 amino acids long. For the CDR3, the DNA is TGTGCCAGCAGTGGGCGGAGGGGGGACTCCTACGAGCAGTACTTC. Its protein product is CASSGRRGDSYEQYF.

This clonotype was counted ten times or more. This chain uses TRBV7-9 with TRBJ2-5; D not resolved. CDR3 size: 15 residues. V lost 4 bases, J lost 2 bases, and 14 bases lay in between. Germline V gene lookup returns CDR1 SEHNR and CDR2 FQNEAQ (reference sequence). The CDR3 DNA follows: TGTGCCAGCAGCTCCCCATCGGGCCGGCAAGAGACCCAGTACTTC. It specifies CASSSPSGRQETQYF.

This clonotype turned up a few times. The chain couples TRBV29-1 to TRBJ2-2, with 7 bases fitting TRBD1. Germline assignment: CDR1 SQVTM and CDR2 ANQGSEA. The CDR3 length is 13 residues. V dropped 7 bases and J dropped 6; count of bases not matched to a gene: 8. The CDR3, as DNA: TGCAGCGCCAGAACAGGGGAAGCCGGGGAGCTGTTTTTT. It is translated as CSARTGEAGELFF.

The V call is TRBV5-1, the J call TRBJ2-5; 8 bases line up with TRBD2. Germline V gives CDR1 SGHRS, CDR2 YFSETQ. The CDR3 consists of 14 residues. Trimming cost V 3 bases and J 1 base; bases outside gene matches: 2. The CDR3 protein is CASSSGGPQETQYF. The CDR3 DNA reads as TGCGCCAGCAGCTCGGGGGGGCCCCAAGAGACCCAGTACTTC.

This sequence joins TRBV20-1 and TRBJ1-6; 7 nucleotides align to TRBD1. V gave up 5 bases and J gave up 6 bases; unmatched junction bases: 13. Germline V gene lookup returns CDR1 DFQATT and CDR2 SNEGSKA (reference sequence). CDR3 size: 16 residues. CDR3 protein: CSARIRRGGLNSPLHF. The CDR3 DNA sequence: TGCAGTGCTCGAATCAGGAGAGGGGGCCTTAATTCACCCCTCCACTTT.

This clonotype was detected ten times or more. This chain links TRBV28 with TRBJ2-6; no reliable D call. The CDR3 has 15 residues. Germline values: CDR1 MDHEN, CDR2 SYDVKM. The V end lost 8 bases, the J end lost 2 bases, and 13 bases lay between the germline ends. The DNA for the CDR3 is TGTGCCAGCTCTGCAGCGACAACTGGGGCCAACGTCCTGACTTTC. This gives the protein CASSAATTGANVLTF.

This clonotype has only a few counts. The chain has TRBV5-1 and TRBJ1-1; D not certain. CDR1 is SGHRS, CDR2 YFSETQ, per germline. The germline V and J ends were trimmed by 0 bases and 1 base, with 7 bases remaining between them. The CDR3 covers 14 residues. The CDR3 DNA reads TGCGCCAGCAGCTTGGAAGTCAAGAACACTGAAGCTTTCTTT. It codes for CASSLEVKNTEAFF.

The chain carries TRBV7-2 and TRBJ2-5, with D unresolved. The CDR3 loop spans 11 amino acids. Germline CDR1 is SGHTA and CDR2 is FQGNSA. V was clipped by 4 bases and J by 9 bases, with 9 bases between them. As DNA, the CDR3 is TGTGCCAGCAGCTACCACCACCCCCAGTACTTC. The encoded protein is CASSYHHPQYF.

This clonotype has only a few counts. V and J are TRBV29-1 and TRBJ2-3; 9 bases align to TRBD1. In germline, CDR1 is SQVTM, CDR2 ANQGSEA. Trimming cost V 7 bases and J 2 bases; bases outside gene matches: 16. CDR3 length: 17 amino acids. The CDR3 loop reads CSAGDRWGQGNTDTQYF. The CDR3 coding sequence is TGCAGCGCTGGGGACCGTTGGGGACAGGGCAACACAGATACGCAGTATTTT.

The sample holds a few counts of this clonotype. The chain joins TRBV7-9 to TRBJ1-2; D not resolved. Germline CDR1 SEHNR, CDR2 FQNEAQ (reference sequence). V dropped 5 bases and J dropped 3 bases, with 16 bases sitting between them. This CDR3 comprises 15 residues. CDR3 in amino acids: CASSTRAPGDYGYTF. Written as DNA, the CDR3 is TGTGCCAGCAGCACCCGGGCCCCCGGCGACTATGGCTACACCTTC.

There are a few counts of this clonotype. CDR3 in amino acids: CASSLTSGGPTGELFF. In DNA, the CDR3 is TGTGCCAGCAGCTTAACAAGCGGGGGCCCCACCGGGGAGCTGTTTTTT. The J gene is TRBJ2-2, the V gene TRBV7-3; TRBD2 matches at 8 bases. In germline, CDR1 is SGHTA, CDR2 FQGTGA. The CDR3 sequence is 16 residues long. Trimming took 0 bases from V and 4 from J; bases not matched to a gene: 4. The full variable domain, with the rest looked up from reference TRBV7-3 and TRBJ2-2, is GAGVSQTPSNKVTEKGKYVELRCDPISGHTALYWYRQSLGQGPEFLIYFQGTGAADDSGLPNDRFFAVRPEGSVSTLKIQRTERGDSAVYLCASSLTSGGPTGELFFGEGSRLTVL.

This clonotype was detected many times. This chain connects TRBV12-3 or TRBV12-4 to TRBJ1-2; D gene uncertain. The CDR3 has 11 amino acids. The V end lost 9 bases, the J end lost 6 bases, and 11 bases lay between the germline ends. The CDR3 sequence is CASTLGDGYTF. CDR3 sequence (DNA): TGTGCCAGTACTTTGGGAGATGGCTACACCTTC.

Many counts were recorded for this clonotype. V and J are TRBV7-2 and TRBJ2-5; TRBD2 might be the D (5 bases). Germline CDR1 and CDR2: SGHTA and FQGNSA. The CDR3 is made up of 14 amino acids. Deletions cut 3 bases from V and 0 bases from J, with 8 bases between. The CDR3 bases are TGTGCCAGCAGCTTTGTAGCGAACCAAGAGACCCAGTACTTC. This gives the protein CASSFVANQETQYF.